These T cell receptor beta chains were read from a single sample in a study of metastatic and nonmetastatic thyroid tumors. TCRdb reanalyzed the PCR reads with MiXCR. Of about 93,000 clones detected, about 12% appear once; the ten largest clones hold about 11%. Sequenced material: blood. Receptors were obtained from a female donor with papillary thyroid cancer or a benign thyroid nodule (not recorded which). Some clones in this sample may be carry-over from other donors' samples. CDR3s leave out the opening cysteine and the closing phenylalanine or tryptophan.

V gene: TRBV27
CDR3 protein: ASKTSGTQAGNTIY

V gene: TRBV28
CDR3 protein: ASSLPGVQETQY

V gene: TRBV27
CDR3 protein: ASSLFRGNTEAL

V gene: TRBV11-2
CDR3 protein: ASSPSPGSTDTQY

V gene: TRBV28
CDR3 protein: ASSLQGGEKLF

V gene: TRBV29-1
CDR3 protein: GAAYNYGYT

V gene: TRBV28
CDR3 protein: ASSSPRPTYEQY

V gene: TRBV27
CDR3 protein: ASSLVMGGELF

V gene: TRBV11-3
CDR3 protein: ASSGLLREKLF

V gene: TRBV2
CDR3 protein: ASSGSRSPYNEQF

V gene: TRBV29-1
CDR3 protein: RSGTSSYNEQF

V gene: TRBV28
CDR3 protein: ASSDHGGGSYNEQF

V gene: TRBV18
CDR3 protein: ASSRLGRETQY

V gene: TRBV7-9
CDR3 protein: ASRGTSGSYEQY

V gene: TRBV6-1
CDR3 protein: ASSEDTENEKLF

V gene: TRBV6-1
CDR3 protein: ASSVELAGGNEQF

V gene: TRBV19
CDR3 protein: ANGRNNYGYT

V gene: TRBV6-1
CDR3 protein: ASSDLSGTHTNYGYT

V gene: TRBV4-3
CDR3 protein: ASSQDLGDHRKNIQY

V gene: TRBV28
CDR3 protein: ASSLGDYGYT

V gene: TRBV20-1
CDR3 protein: SAILGGPQPQH

V gene: TRBV28
CDR3 protein: ASSSQETQY

V gene: TRBV4-2
CDR3 protein: ASSLDVTNEKLF

V gene: TRBV6-4
CDR3 protein: ASSSGRETGELF

V gene: TRBV3-1
CDR3 protein: ASSQARQGRVAGELF

V gene: TRBV20-1
CDR3 protein: SASRGNQPQY

V gene: TRBV30
CDR3 protein: AWSSRDLDTQY

V gene: TRBV29-1
CDR3 protein: SAVAGGGQPQH

V gene: TRBV12-3/TRBV12-4
CDR3 protein: ASSPRALNTEAF

V gene: TRBV7-6
CDR3 protein: ASSLGLVFDEQF

V gene: TRBV27
CDR3 protein: ASSTSSSYNEQF

V gene: TRBV11-2
CDR3 protein: ASSLVLYNEQY

V gene: TRBV5-4
CDR3 protein: ASSSTPGTSASEQY

V gene: TRBV7-2
CDR3 protein: ASRLAGDNEQF

V gene: TRBV12-3/TRBV12-4
CDR3 protein: ASSLGLTEAF

V gene: TRBV19
CDR3 protein: ASSLDGSGTGELF

V gene: TRBV19
CDR3 protein: ASSPGLAWGFSIYEQY

V gene: TRBV5-1
CDR3 protein: ASSEALRGTGETQY

V gene: TRBV11-1
CDR3 protein: ASSSRAGSSYEQY

V gene: TRBV20-1
CDR3 protein: SARDFSGPNSYEQY

V gene: TRBV5-1
CDR3 protein: ASSSAAFGANVLT

V gene: TRBV20-1
CDR3 protein: SARISGSIPYGYT

V gene: TRBV7-8
CDR3 protein: ASSFFENPSYEQY

V gene: TRBV18
CDR3 protein: ASSPGVTDTQY

V gene: TRBV30
CDR3 protein: AWQNTLSSYEQY

V gene: TRBV6-1
CDR3 protein: VVREQY

V gene: TRBV11-2
CDR3 protein: ASSLARVPGNTIY